The source of this T cell receptor (beta chain) is a study of blood T cell repertoires in COVID-19. At the level of the study: Samples of COVID-19 (acute and convalescent) were obtained from the United States, Italy and Spain. T cells, B-cell-depleted T cells, or PBMCs supplied cDNA or gDNA.

Per the original methods: Reference gene primer amplification gave estimated nucleated cell counts. Clones were sequenced by immunoSEQ multiplex PCR, and TCRdb holds only the in-frame ones, with some missing. That table supplies the V and J calls and clone size; D and trimming were determined from the DNA. The sample holds 150,000 to 200,000 clones, roughly 90% seen once. Germline trimming cut 2 bases from V and 5 bases from J; bases unmatched to any gene: 6. This CDR3 is built from 16 residues. Germline V lookup: CDR1 SGHVS, CDR2 FQNEAQ. V is TRBV7-8 and J is TRBJ2-5; 12 nucleotides match TRBD2. Sequencing used peripheral blood. This TCR derives from a woman aged 45-65 years with acute or convalescent COVID-19. The CDR3 coding sequence is TGTGCCAGCAGCTTACACCTAGCGGGGGGGTTTGAGACCCAGTACTTC. Its protein is CASSLHLAGGFETQYF.